One sample yielded the 10 T cell receptor beta chains listed below, sequenced in a study of blood T cell repertoires in COVID-19 (dated by TCRdb to between 2020 and 2021). Library generation was performed with the immunoSEQ multiplex PCR assay. The clones in this table, taken by TCRdb from immuneACCESS, are in-frame only. Not every clone is retained; where verified, under half of the shortfall comes from an unresolved V gene, and the cause of the rest is unknown. The table for this sample lists some 74,000 clones; approximately 80% of them were counted only once. The top ten clonotypes cover 12% of the sample. The sequenced sample consisted of peripheral blood. The receptor source for this set is a human donor in a cohort sampled during active COVID-19.

V usage is TRBV18 and J usage is TRBJ1-4, with D perhaps matching TRBD1 (5 bases). Trimming left V 3 bases short and J 6 bases short, with 14 bases between. The CDR3 spans 15 residues. Germline V gene data show CDR1 as KGHSH and CDR2 as LQKENI. The CDR3 coding sequence is TGTGCCAGCTCACCTCGAGGGAGGGGAGATGAAAAACTGTTTTTT. Amino acids: CASSPRGRGDEKLFF.

The genes are TRBV6-2 or TRBV6-3 and TRBJ2-7; 11 bases match TRBD2. Trimming removed 6 bases from V and 4 bases from J; junction bases left unmatched: 8. CDR1 MNHEY and CDR2 SVGEGT come from the germline V gene. This CDR3 contains 15 residues. The CDR3 loop is CASSDPSGGLYEQYF. The CDR3 region has the DNA TGTGCCAGCAGCGACCCTAGCGGGGGGCTGTACGAGCAGTACTTC.

V usage is TRBV5-1 and J usage is TRBJ2-5; 9 bases agree with TRBD2. V trimming: 2 bases; J trimming: 9 bases; junction bases outside the gene matches: 8. The CDR3 is 14 residues long. Germline CDR1 reads SGHRS; CDR2 reads YFSETQ. The CDR3: CASSFSGGPWPQYF. The CDR3 DNA reads TGCGCCAGCAGCTTTAGCGGGGGCCCCTGGCCCCAGTACTTC.

The chain carries TRBV28 and TRBJ2-1; D remains unclear. The germline V and J ends were trimmed by 5 bases and 0 bases, with 8 bases remaining between them. CDR1 MDHEN and CDR2 SYDVKM come from the germline V gene. The CDR3 consists of 14 residues. In DNA form, the CDR3 reads TGTGCCAGCAGTCTCCCCGGCTCCTACAATGAGCAGTTCTTC. Encoded protein: CASSLPGSYNEQFF.

The rearrangement links TRBV12-3 or TRBV12-4 to TRBJ2-5; D ambiguous. Deletions cut 6 bases from V and 0 bases from J, with 5 bases between. This CDR3 has 12 amino acids. CDR3 DNA sequence: TGTGCCAGCAGCTTGTACCAAGAGACCCAGTACTTC. Translation gives CASSLYQETQYF.

The genes are TRBV28 and TRBJ2-6; 9 nucleotides align to TRBD1. Germline V gives CDR1 MDHEN, CDR2 SYDVKM. The length of the CDR3 is 17 residues. With 4 bases clipped from V and 0 bases from J, the junction kept 4 bases outside the gene matches. CDR3 DNA sequence: TGTGCCAGCAGTTCCGGGACAGGGAGCTCTGGGGCCAACGTCCTGACTTTC. Its translation is CASSSGTGSSGANVLTF.

Points on this clone: Other DNA sequences in this sample translate to the same CDR3. The chain has TRBV9 and TRBJ2-3; D perhaps matches TRBD1 (5 bases). The length of the CDR3 is 13 residues. The V gene lost 0 bases and the J gene lost 4 bases, with 6 bases spanning the gap. Germline V gives CDR1 SGDLS, CDR2 YYNGEE. The CDR3 nucleotides read TGTGCCAGCAGCGTAGGGGGCCCAGATACGCAGTATTTT. Its translation: CASSVGGPDTQYF.

The V and J genes are TRBV19 and TRBJ2-3; 14 bases align to TRBD2. This CDR3 has 17 residues. The germline V gene has CDR1 LNHDA and CDR2 SQIVND (reference sequence). The J segment lost 5 bases and the V segment lost 4 bases, leaving 8 bases of the junction unmatched. The CDR3 sequence is CASSTPTSGRAVDTQYF. DNA for the CDR3: TGTGCCAGTAGTACCCCGACTAGCGGGAGGGCCGTAGATACGCAGTATTTT.

The CDR3 spells CASSIEAPIANEQFF. The CDR3, as DNA: TGTGCCAGTAGTATTGAGGCGCCCATAGCGAATGAGCAGTTCTTC. This chain joins TRBV19 and TRBJ2-1, with D possibly matching TRBD2 (5 bases). Germline CDR1 and CDR2: LNHDA and SQIVND (reference sequence). The CDR3 is 15 residues long. Trimming took off 3 bases at V and 7 bases at J, with 16 bases between the two ends.

This chain joins TRBV7-2 and TRBJ2-1, with no clear D. Between the trimmed V and J ends, which lost 4 bases and 5 bases, there was a span of 12 bases. The CDR3 is 14 residues long. Germline V gives CDR1 SGHTA, CDR2 FQGNSA. DNA for the CDR3: TGTGCCAGCAGCTCGTCCTATCAAGACAATGAGCAGTTCTTC. This sequence encodes CASSSSYQDNEQFF. Looking up the rest from reference TRBV7-2 and TRBJ2-1 gives the full variable domain: GAGVSQSPSNKVTEKGKDVELRCDPISGHTALYWYRQSLGQGLEFLIYFQGNSAPDKSGLPSDRFSAERTGGSVSTLTIQRTQQEDSAVYLCASSSSYQDNEQFFGPGTRLTVL.